This TCR beta chain was captured in a study of ipilimumab plus nivolumab after autologous stem cell transplantation. Background on the study: Median doses per patient: roughly five ipilimumab, about eight nivolumab. The DLBCL cohort had primary refractory and relapsed disease, with 18-month progression-free survival of around 84% and 29%.

This clone was seen only a few times. The method was immunoSEQ multiplex PCR; TCRdb's version includes in-frame clones alone and lacks a portion of them. This table holds 10,000 to 15,000 clones, 60% to 75% found once. Patients got 3 mg/kg IV nivolumab weeks 1, 4, 7, 10, then biweekly through week 26. The sample here was PBMCs, taken in a trial of ipilimumab plus nivolumab as post-transplant consolidation. The clonotype was recovered from a male donor with diffuse large B-cell lymphoma.

The CDR3, as DNA: TGTGCCAGCAGCCCACAGACGGGGGAGAATCAGCCCCAGCATTTT. Amino acids: CASSPQTGENQPQHF. The J gene is TRBJ1-5, the V gene TRBV7-2; possible D gene TRBD1, 5 bases. CDR3 length: 15 residues. V lost 5 bases to trimming and J lost 4 bases, with 15 bases between them. CDR1 and CDR2 (germline): SGHTA, FQGNSA.